These 31 T cell receptor beta chains were sequenced from one sample in a study of blood T cell repertoires in COVID-19. Some clones are missing from TCRdb's copy, which holds only in-frame ones; the method was immunoSEQ multiplex PCR. This sample has 200,000 to 250,000 clones, with 80% found just once. Source material: PBMCs or T cells enriched from blood (not recorded which). The origin of the receptors is a woman aged 40 to 55 with acute COVID-19.

The chain employs TRBV2 and TRBJ2-2, with 14 bases lining up with TRBD2. The length of the CDR3 is 17 residues. Germline CDR1 is SNHLY and CDR2 is FYNNEI. Trimming removed 6 bases from V and 5 bases from J; junction bases left unmatched: 8. CDR3 residues: CASRGTSGGMLTGELFF. The CDR3 DNA reads as TGTGCCAGCAGGGGGACTAGCGGGGGAATGTTGACCGGGGAGCTGTTTTTT.

This chain links TRBV9 with TRBJ2-2, with TRBD1 as a possible D gene (6 bases). V lost 1 base and J 4 bases, leaving 11 bases between the germline ends. Germline CDR1 reads SGDLS; CDR2 reads YYNGEE. The CDR3 consists of 15 residues. The CDR3 reads CASSVREGVTGELFF. The CDR3 DNA reads as TGTGCCAGCAGCGTACGAGAGGGGGTCACCGGGGAGCTGTTTTTT.

This rearrangement joins TRBV4-1 to TRBJ2-7; possible D gene TRBD1, 5 bases. The germline gives CDR1 MGHRA, CDR2 YSYEKL. This CDR3 comprises 16 residues. Trimming stripped 0 bases from V and 0 bases from J, with 12 bases between. The CDR3 loop reads CASSQDFQGSSYEQYF. The DNA for the CDR3 is TGCGCCAGCAGCCAAGATTTTCAGGGTAGCTCCTACGAGCAGTACTTC.

The V call is TRBV19, the J call TRBJ1-4, with TRBD1 as a possible D gene (6 bases). The CDR3 has 11 residues. Germline CDR1 and CDR2: LNHDA and SQIVND (reference sequence). Trimming removed 4 bases at V and 11 bases at J, with 8 bases between. This chain's CDR3 is CASSTGGKLFF. The CDR3 DNA reads TGTGCCAGTAGTACGGGGGGCAAACTGTTTTTT.

The CDR3 protein is CASRTGTSANNEQFF. Here the CDR3 DNA reads TGTGCCAGCAGGACCGGGACTAGCGCCAACAATGAGCAGTTCTTC. The rearrangement links TRBV2 to TRBJ2-1; 10 bases are a match to TRBD2. This CDR3 is built from 15 residues. The germline V gene encodes CDR1 SNHLY and CDR2 FYNNEI. V gave up 6 bases and J gave up 5 bases; unmatched junction bases: 7.

This sequence joins TRBV3-1 (or the pseudogene TRBV3-2) and TRBJ1-1; TRBD1 matches at 12 bases. Germline V gene lookup returns CDR1 LGHDT and CDR2 YNNKEL (reference sequence). The length of the CDR3 is 19 residues. The J segment lost 5 bases and the V segment lost 1 base, leaving 14 bases of the junction unmatched. In nucleotides, the CDR3 is TGTGCCAGCAGCCAAGGGATCCCCGGGACAGGGGGCGCGGAGACTGAAGCTTTCTTT. It codes for CASSQGIPGTGGAETEAFF.

Only a few counts were recorded for this clone. The rearrangement joins TRBV4-1 to TRBJ2-7; possibly TRBD2 for D (6 bases). V was trimmed by 0 bases and J by 2 bases, leaving 20 bases between them. CDR1 and CDR2 from the germline V gene are MGHRA and YSYEKL. This CDR3 region has 18 residues. The CDR3 DNA sequence: TGCGCCAGCAGCCAAGAAGGAGGGGACGGGGTAGGAGCCTACGAGCAGTACTTC. Translation gives CASSQEGGDGVGAYEQYF.

Written as DNA, the CDR3 is TGTGCCAGCAACGGGAGGAACACCGGGGAGCTGTTTTTT. Protein sequence: CASNGRNTGELFF. J is TRBJ2-2 and V is TRBV2; D might be TRBD2 (6 bases). CDR1 and CDR2 (germline): SNHLY, FYNNEI. This CDR3 has 13 amino acids. The V end was cut by 7 bases, the J end by 1 base, with 7 bases between.

This sequence joins TRBV27 and TRBJ1-2; D is perhaps TRBD1 (5 bases). V shed 8 bases and J shed 3 bases, with 16 bases lying between them. This CDR3 contains 14 residues. Germline lookup yields CDR1 MNHEY and CDR2 SMNVEV (reference sequence). This CDR3 is CASRSVGVDYGYTF. The CDR3 DNA reads TGTGCCAGCCGCAGCGTAGGGGTGGACTATGGCTACACCTTC.

The chain uses TRBV18 and TRBJ1-1; TRBD1 aligns across 8 bases. CDR1 KGHSH and CDR2 LQKENI come from the germline V gene. CDR3 size: 13 residues. Germline trimming cut 4 bases from V and 6 bases from J; bases unmatched to any gene: 4. The CDR3 region is CASSLTGEAEAFF. The CDR3, as DNA: TGTGCCAGCTCACTGACAGGGGAGGCTGAAGCTTTCTTT.

This sequence joins TRBV21-1 and TRBJ2-1; the D call TRBD2 from the table was never checked on the DNA. TRBV21-1 is noted as a pseudogene. The CDR3 covers 16 residues. The CDR3 sequence: CASSKERGGGHNEQFF. Here the CDR3 DNA reads TGTGCCAGCAGCAAAGAACGGGGTGGCGGGCACAATGAGCAGTTCTTC.

The chain recombines TRBV30 with TRBJ1-3; maybe TRBD1 (5 bases). The length of the CDR3 is 15 residues. Deletions cut 2 bases from V and 2 bases from J, with 13 bases between. Germline CDR1 reads GTSNPN; CDR2 reads SVGIG (reference sequence). CDR3 region: CAWSRDSGAGNTIYF. CDR3 in DNA: TGTGCCTGGAGTCGGGACTCCGGGGCTGGAAACACCATATATTTT.

This clone showed up just once. The V call is TRBV7-2, the J call TRBJ2-7; D is perhaps TRBD1 or TRBD2 (6 bases each). Germline V gives CDR1 SGHTA, CDR2 FQGNSA. The CDR3 runs 14 residues. The germline V and J ends were trimmed by 5 bases and 4 bases, with 15 bases remaining between them. CDR3 residues: CASSVGGSGYEQYF. The CDR3 nucleotides are TGTGCCAGCAGCGTAGGGGGGAGCGGGTACGAGCAGTACTTC. The full variable domain, in which reference TRBV7-2 and TRBJ2-7 provide the parts outside the CDR3, is GAGVSQSPSNKVTEKGKDVELRCDPISGHTALYWYRQSLGQGLEFLIYFQGNSAPDKSGLPSDRFSAERTGGSVSTLTIQRTQQEDSAVYLCASSVGGSGYEQYFGPGTRLTVT.

The chain carries TRBV7-2 and TRBJ2-2; D not certain. The CDR3 is 14 amino acids. Germline loops: CDR1 SGHTA, CDR2 FQGNSA. Trimming stripped 5 bases from V and 1 base from J, with 8 bases between. CDR3 in amino acids: CASSLQRNTGELFF. For the CDR3, the DNA is TGTGCCAGCAGCCTCCAGCGGAACACCGGGGAGCTGTTTTTT.

The rearrangement links TRBV20-1 to TRBJ2-7; D is perhaps TRBD1 (6 bases). The length of the CDR3 is 11 residues. The germline V gene has CDR1 DFQATT and CDR2 SNEGSKA (reference sequence). Trimming stripped 5 bases from V and 2 bases from J, with 7 bases between. CDR3 protein: CSAHRAYEQYF. DNA for the CDR3: TGCAGTGCTCACAGGGCCTACGAGCAGTACTTC.

This clone has a handful of counts. This sequence joins TRBV6-5 and TRBJ1-1; TRBD1 aligns across 8 bases. V shed 2 bases and J 2 bases; nucleotides not matched to a gene: 4. From germline, CDR1 is MNHEY and CDR2 SVGAGI. The CDR3 totals 15 residues. The CDR3 nucleotides read TGTGCCAGCAGTTACGGGACAGGACGAAACACTGAAGCTTTCTTT. Translated: CASSYGTGRNTEAFF.

This chain links TRBV30 with TRBJ2-4; 7 bases match TRBD1. Germline lookup yields CDR1 GTSNPN and CDR2 SVGIG (reference sequence). The CDR3 consists of 18 residues. V shed 2 bases, J shed 0 bases, and the junction held 13 bases outside the gene matches. The CDR3 region is CAWSPPGQRVLAKNIQYF. In DNA, the CDR3 is TGTGCCTGGAGTCCCCCGGGACAGAGGGTACTAGCCAAAAACATTCAGTACTTC.

This clone was observed a single time. The J gene is TRBJ2-1, the V gene TRBV9; tentative D call: TRBD1 (5 bases). The CDR3 extends over 14 amino acids. Germline V gives CDR1 SGDLS, CDR2 YYNGEE. Between the trimmed V and J ends, which lost 2 bases and 6 bases, there was a span of 12 bases. Here the CDR3 DNA reads TGTGCCAGCAGCGTTTATGCAGGGCTCAATGAGCAGTTCTTC. It translates to CASSVYAGLNEQFF.

This rearrangement joins TRBV29-1 to TRBJ1-2; D might be TRBD1 (6 bases). Germline CDR1 reads SQVTM; CDR2 reads ANQGSEA. V was clipped by 4 bases and J by 6 bases, with 18 bases between them. CDR3 length equals 14 residues. The CDR3 is CSVVRAGVVHGYTF. The CDR3 nucleotides are TGCAGCGTTGTACGGGCAGGGGTGGTACATGGCTACACCTTC.

The gene calls are TRBV10-3 and TRBJ2-4; the match to TRBD1 covers 7 bases. From germline, CDR1 is ENHRY and CDR2 SYGVKD. This CDR3 spans 16 amino acids. Trimming at V came to 0 bases and at J to 2 bases, leaving 4 bases not matched to a gene. CDR3 residues: CAISESTGVTKNIQYF. Written as DNA, the CDR3 is TGTGCCATCAGTGAGTCTACAGGGGTAACCAAAAACATTCAGTACTTC.

This clone was recorded once. This chain uses TRBV19 with TRBJ2-7, with TRBD2 identical over 8 bases. The V and J ends lost 3 bases and 1 base, in that order; junction bases with no gene match: 2. CDR1 and CDR2 from the germline V gene are LNHDA and SQIVND (reference sequence). This CDR3 contains 14 residues. Written as DNA, the CDR3 is TGTGCCAGTAGTATGGGACTAGAATCCTACGAGCAGTACTTC. This encodes CASSMGLESYEQYF.

This clone was counted between two and nine times. CDR3 loop: CASSRTSGAEETQYF. In DNA, the CDR3 is TGTGCCAGCAGTAGGACTAGCGGAGCAGAAGAGACCCAGTACTTC. V usage is TRBV28 and J usage is TRBJ2-5; 10 bases are shared with TRBD2. Germline V CDR1 and CDR2: MDHEN, SYDVKM. The V gene end was trimmed by 5 bases and the J gene end by 3 bases; junction bases not matched to a gene: 6. This CDR3 contains 15 residues.

This rearrangement joins TRBV2 to TRBJ1-2; 8 positions match TRBD1. CDR1 and CDR2 (germline): SNHLY, FYNNEI. J was trimmed by 8 bases and V by 8 bases; bases with no gene match: 13. CDR3 length: 14 residues. The CDR3: CASCNDRGLEGYTF. The CDR3 DNA sequence: TGTGCCAGCTGCAATGACAGGGGTTTGGAAGGCTACACCTTC.

The V gene is TRBV9, the J gene TRBJ2-2, with 11 nucleotides matching TRBD2. CDR1 is SGDLS and CDR2 is YYNGEE in the germline V gene. The CDR3 loop spans 19 amino acids. J gave up 4 bases and V 0 bases, and 11 bases lay outside the gene matches. CDR3 nucleotide sequence: TGTGCCAGCAGCGTAGGAACTAGCGGGAGACTCCGAACCACCGGGGAGCTGTTTTTT. This gives the protein CASSVGTSGRLRTTGELFF.

This rearrangement joins TRBV19 to TRBJ1-3; a possible D gene is TRBD1 (5 bases). This CDR3 is 14 amino acids long. Germline V gene sequence: CDR1 LNHDA, CDR2 SQIVND (reference sequence). V gave up 2 bases and J gave up 1 base, with 6 bases separating them. In DNA form, the CDR3 reads TGTGCCAGTAGTATAAGGGGATCTGGAAACACCATATATTTT. As protein: CASSIRGSGNTIYF.

CDR3 coding DNA: TGTGCCAGCAGTGAATGGGGGGACAGCAGAAACACCATATATTTT. Encoded protein: CASSEWGDSRNTIYF. The V call is TRBV25-1, the J call TRBJ1-3; 7 bases are shared with TRBD1. Germline V gene lookup returns CDR1 MGHDK and CDR2 SYGVNS. CDR3 length: 15 amino acids. V gave up 1 base and J gave up 5 bases; unmatched junction bases: 5.

The gene calls are TRBV9 and TRBJ1-2; D gene ambiguous. V gave up 4 bases and J gave up 5 bases, with 12 bases separating them. The CDR3 contains 13 residues. Germline values: CDR1 SGDLS, CDR2 YYNGEE. CDR3 residues: CASSSGVGYGYTF. The CDR3 DNA sequence: TGTGCCAGCAGCTCCGGAGTTGGGTATGGCTACACCTTC.

CDR3 bases: TGTGCCAGCAGTTACGGACAGAGAAGGACCGGCAATCAGCCCCAGCATTTT. Translating it yields CASSYGQRRTGNQPQHF. The V call is TRBV6-2 or TRBV6-3, the J call TRBJ1-5; weak D call: TRBD1 (6 bases). V was clipped by 2 bases and J by 2 bases, with 16 bases between them. Germline V CDR1 and CDR2: MNHEY, SVGEGT. The CDR3 totals 17 residues.

The chain recombines TRBV19 with TRBJ1-5; 9 nucleotides match TRBD1. CDR3 length: 15 residues. The germline V gene has CDR1 LNHDA and CDR2 SQIVND (reference sequence). The V gene end was trimmed by 3 bases and the J gene end by 6 bases; junction bases not matched to a gene: 6. CDR3 residues: CASSMGTGRGQPQHF. The CDR3 DNA reads TGTGCCAGTAGTATGGGGACAGGGAGGGGTCAGCCCCAGCATTTT.

The J gene is TRBJ2-7, the V gene TRBV6-2 or TRBV6-3; D gene uncertain. This CDR3 contains 13 residues. Germline values: CDR1 MNHEY, CDR2 SVGEGT. V lost 3 bases, J lost 4 bases, and 10 bases lay in between. CDR3 sequence reads: CASSYTTPYEQYF. CDR3 DNA: TGTGCCAGCAGTTATACTACGCCTTACGAGCAGTACTTC.

This clone was picked up one time. The rearrangement links TRBV24-1 to TRBJ1-5; 8 bases align to TRBD1. V shed 3 bases, J shed 3 bases, and the junction held 3 bases outside the gene matches. CDR3 length: 15 residues. CDR1 KGHDR and CDR2 SFDVKD come from the germline V gene. This CDR3 reads CATSDRTGINQPQHF. CDR3 bases: TGTGCCACCAGTGATCGGACAGGGATCAATCAGCCCCAGCATTTT.